This TCR beta chain was recovered during a study of T-cell memory formation after mild COVID-19. Background on the study: Most TCR clusters belonged to a single donor.

In TCRdb, the 5' RACE reads were re-called with MiXCR into one record per CDR3 protein. The sample comprises 450,000 or so distinct CDR3 sequences, approximately 23% of which are singletons, and about an eighth rests with the top ten. This clonotype was found a few times. Its specificity is unknown. Regarding the study as a whole: Pre-infection memory carried some responding clones, suggesting that cross-reactive memory joined. CM and EM subsets held most contracting CD4+ clones; EMRA held CD8+ ones.

The source of this sequence is an adult woman who had mild COVID-19 (a few samples of this study predate the infection). Cell type and time point are not known. The sequencing input was PBMCs or a T cell subset sorted from them (not recorded which).

The CDR3 loop is CASSTGNTSGRKEQFF. CDR3 nucleotides: TGCGCCAGCAGTACGGGGAACACTAGCGGGAGGAAGGAGCAGTTCTTC. The chain links TRBV5-1 to TRBJ2-1; 12 nucleotides match TRBD2. CDR1 is SGHRS and CDR2 is YFSETQ in the germline V gene. The trim removed 5 bases at V and 10 bases at J, leaving 13 bases unmatched. This CDR3 spans 16 amino acids.